This T cell receptor beta chain stems from a study of T cell responses to AZD1222 COVID-19 vaccine. General observations from the study: Within unmutated variant regions lay the reported targets of nearly half of spike-specific TCRs. Clonal diversity may have been underestimated, and the donors were mostly white British, with more females than males.

In regard to this clone: Its antigen is unidentified.

Assay used: immunoSEQ multiplex PCR; TCRdb lists only in-frame clones, some missing. The data show approximately 120,000 clones, with around 89% seen just once and more than 4% held by the top ten. This sequence originates from an adult in good health. The material sequenced was peripheral blood, taken on day 0 of AZD1222 vaccination.

The CDR3 DNA is TGTGCCAGCAGCCCTACCCTTATCGGCACCCTCCACTTT. It specifies CASSPTLIGTLHF. This chain uses TRBV7-2 with TRBJ1-6; D is uncertain. The CDR3 totals 13 residues. Germline V lookup: CDR1 SGHTA, CDR2 FQGNSA. Trimming removed 5 bases from V and 14 bases from J, with 16 bases in between. The full variable domain, its missing parts supplied by reference TRBV7-2 and TRBJ1-6, is GAGVSQSPSNKVTEKGKDVELRCDPISGHTALYWYRQSLGQGLEFLIYFQGNSAPDKSGLPSDRFSAERTGGSVSTLTIQRTQQEDSAVYLCASSPTLIGTLHFGNGTRLTVT.